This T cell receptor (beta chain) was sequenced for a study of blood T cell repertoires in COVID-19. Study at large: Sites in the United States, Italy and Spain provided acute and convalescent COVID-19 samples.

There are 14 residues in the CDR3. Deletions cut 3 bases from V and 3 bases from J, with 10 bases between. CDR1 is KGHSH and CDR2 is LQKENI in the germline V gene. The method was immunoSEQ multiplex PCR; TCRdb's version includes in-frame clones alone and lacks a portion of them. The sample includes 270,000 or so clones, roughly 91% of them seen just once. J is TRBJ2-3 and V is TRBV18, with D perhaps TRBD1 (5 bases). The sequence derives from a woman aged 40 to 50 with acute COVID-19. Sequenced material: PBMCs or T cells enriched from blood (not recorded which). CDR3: CASSPVGATDTQYF. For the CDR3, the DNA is TGTGCCAGCTCACCGGTAGGGGCAACAGATACGCAGTATTTT. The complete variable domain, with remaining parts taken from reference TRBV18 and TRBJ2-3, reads NAGVMQNPRHLVRRRGQEARLRCSPMKGHSHVYWYRQLPEEGLKFMVYLQKENIIDESGMPKERFSAEFPKEGPSILRIQQVVRGDSAAYFCASSPVGATDTQYFGPGTRLTVL.